This is a list of T cell receptor beta chains from one sample in a study of shared clonotypes between healthy human individuals. Clones were sequenced by immunoSEQ multiplex PCR, and TCRdb holds only the in-frame ones, with some missing. The top ten clones hold about 1.5% of a sample with 950,000 to 1,100,000 clones, about three quarters of them seen once. The sequenced material came from memory CD4+ T cells sorted from blood. All receptors derive from a young man in good health. Each CDR3 is given with its conserved first and last residue. D genes are given only for firm matches. Size is stated for part of the rows, as once, few or many counts, or as a class when the clone is expanded.

-	TRBD1	16	TRBV30	TRBJ1-5	TGTGCCTGGGGGCGAGGGGGCGCGACTAGCAATCAGCCCCAGCATTTT	CAWGRGGATSNQPQHF
-	-	12	TRBV2	TRBJ1-5	TGTGCCAGCAGTGTTGGGTCGCCGGGCCAGCATTTT	CASSVGSPGQHF
few	-	14	TRBV9	TRBJ1-4	TGTGCCAGCAGCGTAGGGGTCACTAATGAAAAACTGTTTTTT	CASSVGVTNEKLFF
-	TRBD2	15	TRBV19	TRBJ2-5	TGTGCCAGCAGACTAGCGGGGGGGCGTGGAGAGACCCAGTACTTC	CASRLAGGRGETQYF
-	-	14	TRBV18	TRBJ2-7	TGTGCCAGCTCACCAGCCTCAGTAAAATACGAGCAGTACTTC	CASSPASVKYEQYF
-	-	14	TRBV7-6	TRBJ2-7	TGTGCCAGCAGCTTCAAACAGAACACCTACGAGCAGTACTTC	CASSFKQNTYEQYF
-	-	14	TRBV7-2	TRBJ1-2	TGTGCCAGCAGCTTAGGTCGGGGTCGGGATGGCTACACCTTC	CASSLGRGRDGYTF
-	-	14	TRBV6-5	TRBJ2-5	TGTGCCAGCAGTTACGCAGGGATGGGAGAGACCCAGTACTTC	CASSYAGMGETQYF
-	TRBD1	12	TRBV7-8	TRBJ1-4	TGTGCCAGCAGCGGACAGGCTGAAAAACTGTTTTTT	CASSGQAEKLFF
-	-	13	TRBV7-9	TRBJ2-7	TGTGCCAGCAGCCCCTCCACCGCCTACGAGCAGTACTTC	CASSPSTAYEQYF
-	-	16	TRBV6-5	TRBJ1-2	TGTGCCAGCAGTTACCGTGGGTCCCCCTCTAACTATGGCTACACCTTC	CASSYRGSPSNYGYTF
-	-	19	TRBV4-3	TRBJ1-5	TGCGCCAGCAGCCAAGATATAGACGGGACGCGGGGAAGCAATCAGCCCCAGCATTTT	CASSQDIDGTRGSNQPQHF
-	TRBD1	15	TRBV18	TRBJ2-2	TGTGCCAGCTCACCTGGACAGGGGCACACCGGGGAGCTGTTTTTT	CASSPGQGHTGELFF
-	-	11	TRBV27	TRBJ1-1	TGTGCCAGCAGTTTTAGTACTGAAGCTTTCTTT	CASSFSTEAFF
few	-	13	TRBV5-1	TRBJ2-7	TGCGCCAGCAGCTTGGAAGACGGCTACGAGCAGTACTTC	CASSLEDGYEQYF